The 11 T cell receptor beta chains reported below all come from one sample, sequenced in a study of metastatic and nonmetastatic thyroid tumors. Through MiXCR, TCRdb re-clonotyped the PCR reads. The sample shows about 6,400 clones, 30% to 35% of them seen only once. Every patient was untreated before thyroid surgery. The sequencing input was tumor tissue. Receptor source: a female donor with papillary thyroid cancer or a benign thyroid nodule (not recorded which). Some clones in this sample may be carry-over from other donors' samples.

The chain links TRBV6-1 to TRBJ2-7, with 9 nucleotides matching TRBD1. V lost 3 bases and J lost 2; bases outside the gene matches: 2. From germline, CDR1 is MNHNS and CDR2 SASEGT. This CDR3 has 14 residues. The chain's CDR3 is CASSEYRGPYEQYF. CDR3 in DNA: TGTGCCAGCAGTGAGTACAGGGGGCCCTACGAGCAGTACTTC.

There are a few counts of this clone. The chain combines TRBV12-3 or TRBV12-4 with TRBJ1-2, with D perhaps matching TRBD1 (6 bases). This CDR3 region has 18 residues. Deletions cut 8 bases from V and 1 base from J, with 26 bases between. The CDR3 coding sequence is TGTGCCAGCTCACCGACGTCCGGGGGGCTAGCCTATAACTATGGCTACACCTTC. Translated, it gives CASSPTSGGLAYNYGYTF.

Judged by abundance, this clone is medium-sized (0.01 to 0.1%). V gene TRBV7-8 combines with J gene TRBJ2-5, with 7 bases fitting TRBD2. In germline, CDR1 is SGHVS, CDR2 FQNEAQ. V lost 1 base, J lost 2 bases, and 7 bases stayed unmatched. The CDR3 loop spans 16 amino acids. The CDR3 DNA sequence: TGTGCCAGCAGCTTAGGTACGGCGGGGGAACAAGAGACCCAGTACTTC. It is translated as CASSLGTAGEQETQYF.

This clone was picked up one time. V gene TRBV30 combines with J gene TRBJ2-7; no definite D call. CDR1 is GTSNPN and CDR2 is SVGIG in the germline V gene (reference sequence). Trimming removed 0 bases from V and 0 bases from J, with 9 bases in between. This CDR3 region has 14 residues. In nucleotides, the CDR3 is TGTGCCTGGAGTGTAGGAACAAGCTCCTACGAGCAGTACTTC. It translates to CAWSVGTSSYEQYF.

V and J are TRBV2 and TRBJ2-3; TRBD2 agrees at 8 bases. The J segment lost 0 bases and the V segment lost 4 bases, leaving 6 bases of the junction unmatched. Germline V gene lookup returns CDR1 SNHLY and CDR2 FYNNEI. This CDR3 contains 16 residues. The CDR3 region has the DNA TGTGCCAGCAGTGGACTAGCGATATCTAGCACAGATACGCAGTATTTT. This codes for CASSGLAISSTDTQYF.

V is TRBV7-2 and J is TRBJ2-7; TRBD1 matches 9 bases. This CDR3 is 14 amino acids long. The junction had 7 bases not matched to a gene; V was cut back by 5 bases and J by 5 bases. Germline V gene sequence: CDR1 SGHTA, CDR2 FQGNSA. In DNA, the CDR3 is TGTGCCAGCAGCAACCGGGGACAGGGAGACGAGCAGTACTTC. Amino acids: CASSNRGQGDEQYF.

The chain carries TRBV6-5 and TRBJ1-6; possibly TRBD1 for D (6 bases). This CDR3 contains 14 residues. CDR1 is MNHEY, CDR2 SVGAGI, per germline. V was pared by 4 bases and J by 10 bases, with 14 bases between. The CDR3 coding sequence is TGTGCCAGCAGTTCGCAGGGGTCTCGATCACCCCTCCACTTT. It encodes CASSSQGSRSPLHF.

This clone has a single count. A read error may account for a junction end that differs from germline. The V and J genes are TRBV5-1 and TRBJ1-6; D possibly corresponds to TRBD1 (5 bases). The CDR3 has 14 amino acids. Germline CDR1 SGHRS, CDR2 YFSETQ. The CDR3 DNA follows: TGCGCCAGCAGCTTGGCCGGGGGAGATTCGCCCCTCCACTTT. This translates into CASSLAGGDSPLHF.

CDR3 region: CASSALGLGANEQFF. The CDR3 nucleotides read TGTGCCAGCAGCGCACTAGGCCTTGGGGCCAATGAGCAGTTCTTC. V gene TRBV11-2 combines with J gene TRBJ2-1; perhaps D is TRBD1 or TRBD2 (5 bases each). The germline gives CDR1 SGHAT, CDR2 FQNNGV. The CDR3 consists of 15 residues. Deletions cut 5 bases from V and 6 bases from J, with 17 bases between.

This chain connects TRBV28 to TRBJ2-1; no clear D gene. The CDR3 is 15 amino acids. The germline CDR1 and CDR2 sequences are MDHEN and SYDVKM. V shed 2 bases and J shed 2 bases, with 10 bases lying between them. CDR3 nucleotide sequence: TGTGCCAGCAGTTTAGCAGGTAGCCCCTACAATGAGCAGTTCTTC. This codes for CASSLAGSPYNEQFF.

The genes are TRBV6-1 and TRBJ1-6, with no clear D. The germline V gene has CDR1 MNHNS and CDR2 SASEGT. The CDR3 is 12 amino acids. V was clipped by 8 bases and J by 3 bases, with 5 bases between them. Here the CDR3 reads CASYSYNSPLHF. Written as DNA, the CDR3 is TGTGCCAGCTACAGCTATAATTCACCCCTCCACTTT.